This T cell receptor beta chain appears in the sequencing data of a study of blood T cell repertoires in COVID-19 (dated by TCRdb to 2020 to 2021). With regard to the full study: Samples from collaborators originated in the United States, Italy and Spain and spanned both the acute and convalescent phases of COVID-19. The prospective study material was composed of cDNA or gDNA derived from T cells, B-cell-depleted T cells, or PBMCs. The dataset comprised deeply sampled blood TCRbeta repertoires from subjects exposed to, actively infected with, or recovered from COVID-19. The repertoires were released in a freely available public database intended as a resource for research on the immune response to SARS-CoV-2. Samples were obtained from the ongoing ImmuneRACE study (first 160 participants) and from 1,200 or so subjects provided by 6 global collaborators. A de-identified subject ID, COVID-19 status, age in years and sex were almost always included in the sample metadata. Where available, HLA class I and class II types were taken from metadata supplied by the sample provider and were not determined by assay-based typing. Paper-wide results and their limitations: The amount of clinical and demographic metadata varied by source and participant and was provided uncurated.

The cysteine opens and the phenylalanine closes a CDR3 of 15 amino acids. The CDR3 DNA has 45 bases and is translated from base 1. As encoded in the germline V gene, CDR1 is KGHSY while CDR2 is FQNENV. V and J are trimmed by 3 bases and 9 bases, and the gene matches miss 10 bases of the junction. Collaborating institutions collected whole blood in K2EDTA tubes following their own protocols. Collaborator samples were shipped for TCRbeta analysis as frozen whole blood, isolated PBMCs, or DNA extracted from either sample type. This clone has a single count. Its antigen has not been determined. Within one base of it there is no much larger clone, and no base qualities were kept. TCRbeta CDR3 regions were amplified from genomic DNA using the immunoSEQ Assay, a bias-controlled multiplex PCR. For the original study's pipeline: Nucleated cell counts per sample were estimated from amplification of reference gene primers within the assay. Sequence reads were collapsed and filtered to measure the absolute abundance of every unique TCRbeta CDR3 rearrangement. Productive Simpson clonality was computed per sample as the square root of Simpson's diversity index over productive rearrangements. Drawn from immuneACCESS, this table holds only the in-frame rearrangements with V and J called that TCRdb kept. Clones are partly lost; checked studies trace under half to an unresolved V gene and leave the rest unexplained. Clone size and the V and J calls come from that table; the DNA yielded D and trimming. The sample table records about 140,000 clones; approximately 85% of these occur just once. The top ten clonotypes cover roughly 4% of the sample.

The sequence derives from an elderly woman with acute or convalescent COVID-19. The sequenced material came from peripheral blood. This receptor chain uses TRBV16 and TRBJ2-1, and TRBD2 aligns with 8 junction nucleotides. At the DNA level, the sequence is TGTGCCAGCAGCCACCAACGGGGGGGTAACGGTGAGCAGTTCTTC. Protein translation: CASSHQRGGNGEQFF.